These 14 T cell receptor beta chains came from one sample sequenced in a study of somatic mutations in cytotoxic T cells in rheumatoid arthritis. The assay was immunoSEQ multiplex PCR, and TCRdb's table has in-frame clones only and misses some. The table lists about 14,000 clones, 75% to 95% of them singletons. Sequencing was done on a sample of CD4+ T cells sorted from blood. The receptors derive from a man between 65 and 85 years old with rheumatoid arthritis.

This chain links TRBV19 with TRBJ2-2; the D gene is possibly TRBD1 (5 bases). The CDR3 totals 13 residues. The ends were cut back, 6 bases at V and 0 bases at J, with 5 bases in the middle. Germline V gene lookup returns CDR1 LNHDA and CDR2 SQIVND (reference sequence). The CDR3 loop reads CASRDTNTGELFF. The CDR3 region has the DNA TGTGCCAGTAGGGACACGAACACCGGGGAGCTGTTTTTT.

The chain couples TRBV7-9 to TRBJ1-1; perhaps TRBD1 as D (5 bases). V lost 0 bases and J 5 bases, leaving 10 bases between the germline ends. Germline V CDR1 and CDR2: SEHNR, FQNEAQ (reference sequence). CDR3 size: 14 residues. CDR3 residues: CASSLASGGTEAFF. The CDR3, as DNA: TGTGCCAGCAGCTTAGCCTCGGGGGGAACTGAAGCTTTCTTT.

This clone has just a few counts. The J gene is TRBJ2-7, the V gene TRBV19, with TRBD1 identical over 10 bases. The germline gives CDR1 LNHDA, CDR2 SQIVND (reference sequence). After removal of 5 bases from V and 6 bases from J, the junction contained 4 bases not matched to a gene. The CDR3 extends over 13 amino acids. CDR3 sequence reads: CASSDRGLPEQYF. CDR3 sequence (DNA): TGTGCCAGTAGTGACAGGGGGCTCCCCGAGCAGTACTTC.

The table lists this clone with a few counts. The chain is built from TRBV9 and TRBJ1-3; D is uncertain. The CDR3 sequence is 14 residues long. CDR1 and CDR2 from the germline V gene are SGDLS and YYNGEE. V was cut by 2 bases and J by 2 bases, with 8 bases left in between. The CDR3 loop is CASSVREAGNTIYF. For the CDR3, the DNA is TGTGCCAGCAGCGTCCGGGAGGCTGGAAACACCATATATTTT. Together with reference TRBV9 and TRBJ1-3, the CDR3 gives the full variable domain: DSGVTQTPKHLITATGQRVTLRCSPRSGDLSVYWYQQSLDQGLQFLIQYYNGEERAKGNILERFSAQQFPDLHSELNLSSLELGDSALYFCASSVREAGNTIYFGEGSWLTVV.

The chain joins TRBV2 to TRBJ2-2; no firm D call. The CDR3 spans 13 residues. Looked up from germline, CDR1 is SNHLY and CDR2 is FYNNEI. V was trimmed by 4 bases and J by 6 bases, leaving 9 bases between them. The CDR3 coding sequence is TGTGCCAGCAGTGTCTTGCGTTCCGGGGAGCTGTTTTTT. Translation gives CASSVLRSGELFF.

The rearrangement joins TRBV11-2 to TRBJ1-3; 7 nucleotides agree with TRBD1. From germline, CDR1 is SGHAT and CDR2 FQNNGV. The CDR3 runs to 16 residues. The ends lost 5 bases at V and 2 bases at J; junction bases unmatched: 9. The CDR3 reads CASSRDRAYTGNTIYF. The CDR3 DNA is TGTGCCAGCAGCAGAGACAGGGCCTATACTGGAAACACCATATATTTT. Combining the CDR3 with reference TRBV11-2 and TRBJ1-3 gives the whole variable domain EAGVAQSPRYKIIEKRQSVAFWCNPISGHATLYWYQQILGQGPKLLIQFQNNGVVDDSQLPKDRFSAERLKGVDSTLKIQPAKLEDSAVYLCASSRDRAYTGNTIYFGEGSWLTVV.

This chain links TRBV7-9 with TRBJ1-5; D is unresolved. The V gene's germline CDR1 is SEHNR and CDR2 FQNEAQ (reference sequence). Trimming removed 5 bases from V and 0 bases from J, with 8 bases in between. There are 14 residues in the CDR3. The CDR3 nucleotides are TGTGCCAGCAGCCTCCAGTATAGCAATCAGCCCCAGCATTTT. It is translated as CASSLQYSNQPQHF.

The gene calls are TRBV28 and TRBJ2-5, with 7 positions matching TRBD2. The end of the DNA is better explained by TRBJ2-7, so the J call may be wrong. The V gene's germline CDR1 is MDHEN and CDR2 SYDVKM. CDR3 length equals 16 residues. CDR3 residues: CASSLPEASGFYEQYF. In nucleotides, the CDR3 is TGTGCCAGCAGTTTACCTGAGGCTAGCGGATTCTACGAGCAGTACTTC.

The chain links TRBV7-9 to TRBJ1-2; D is unclear. Germline-derived CDR1 and CDR2 are SEHNR and FQNEAQ (reference sequence). V was shortened by 1 base and J by 1 base, with 10 bases between the two germline ends. The CDR3 totals 15 residues. CDR3 sequence reads: CASSLGGVVNYGYTF. In DNA, the CDR3 is TGTGCCAGCAGCTTAGGGGGAGTGGTTAACTATGGCTACACCTTC.

This rearrangement joins TRBV28 to TRBJ2-6, with 9 bases that match TRBD1. J gave up 4 bases and V 7 bases, and 8 bases lay outside the gene matches. Germline V gives CDR1 MDHEN, CDR2 SYDVKM. The CDR3 is 16 amino acids. For the CDR3, the DNA is TGTGCCAGCATCCGGGACAGGGAAATCGGGGCCAACGTCCTGACTTTC. Protein: CASIRDREIGANVLTF.

The V and J genes are TRBV2 and TRBJ1-3, with unresolved D. The CDR3 loop spans 15 amino acids. With 6 bases removed from V and 2 bases from J, the gap between germline ends came to 14 bases. Germline V gene lookup returns CDR1 SNHLY and CDR2 FYNNEI. The CDR3, as DNA: TGTGCCAGCAGCGAACAGACTCCGGCTGGAAACACCATATATTTT. Translation gives CASSEQTPAGNTIYF.

The V call is TRBV19, the J call TRBJ2-5; weak D call: TRBD1 (6 bases). CDR1 is LNHDA, CDR2 SQIVND, per germline (reference sequence). Trimming pared 7 bases from V and 2 bases from J, leaving 14 bases between. CDR3 length: 14 residues. This CDR3 reads CASKDSAVQETQYF. The CDR3 coding sequence is TGTGCCAGTAAGGACAGCGCGGTTCAAGAGACCCAGTACTTC.

The CDR3 nucleotides read TGTGCCAGCTCACCCTTCACAGTAGACCCTTCTAACTATGGCTACACCTTC. It specifies CASSPFTVDPSNYGYTF. The chain joins TRBV18 to TRBJ1-2; D gene ambiguous. The CDR3 contains 17 residues. Germline V gives CDR1 KGHSH, CDR2 LQKENI. V was pared by 3 bases and J by 0 bases, with 17 bases between.

The gene calls are TRBV7-3 and TRBJ2-6; TRBD2 might be the D (5 bases). V was cut by 2 bases and J by 1 base, with 12 bases left in between. The CDR3 loop spans 17 amino acids. The germline CDR1 and CDR2 sequences are SGHTA and FQGTGA. This chain's CDR3 is CASSLVPRTSGANVLTF. The CDR3 coding sequence is TGTGCCAGCAGCTTAGTCCCTAGGACTTCTGGGGCCAACGTCCTGACTTTC.